The rows below give T cell receptor beta chains drawn from one sample of a study of PD-1 blockade in mismatch repair-deficient tumors. The data were produced by immunoSEQ multiplex PCR, yet TCRdb's version contains in-frame clones alone and is incomplete. The table lists around 120,000 clones, 88% of them singletons. The source material was peripheral blood, sampled 72 weeks after starting pembrolizumab. Source of these receptors: an adult with mismatch repair-deficient cancer. Both conserved end residues are part of each CDR3. A D gene is named only where the DNA matches it firmly. Rows give clone size only sometimes, using once, few, many, or a class for an expanded clone.

clone size | J gene | D gene | V gene | CDR3 DNA | CDR3 protein
. | TRBJ2-1 | TRBD2 | TRBV28 | TGTGCCAGCAACCATCCTCTAGCGGGAGTAGGTGAGCAGTTCTTC | CASNHPLAGVGEQFF
. | TRBJ2-3 | . | TRBV14 | TGTGCCAGCAGCCAAGAGAAAGGGACCGCTGATACGCAGTATTTT | CASSQEKGTADTQYF
. | TRBJ2-1 | TRBD1 | TRBV6-6 | TGTGCCGCTCAGGGGGCTTTGGATGAGCAGTTCTTC | CAAQGALDEQFF
. | TRBJ1-2 | . | TRBV2 | TGTGCCAGCAGTGAAGCGCTTGGGGCTGGCTACACCTTC | CASSEALGAGYTF
few | TRBJ1-5 | TRBD1 | TRBV6-5 | TGTGCCAGCAGTGACAGGGCCGGCAATCAGCCCCAGCATTTT | CASSDRAGNQPQHF
. | TRBJ2-3 | . | TRBV9 | TGTGCCAGCAGCGAGATGAGGGCCTCTAGCACAGATACGCAGTATTTT | CASSEMRASSTDTQYF
. | TRBJ1-1 | TRBD1 | TRBV27 | TGTGCCAGCAGTTTCCATGGGCAGGGGGGGCTGGCCACTGAAGCTTTCTTT | CASSFHGQGGLATEAFF
. | TRBJ1-1 | . | TRBV6-1 | TGTGCCAGCAGTGAAGGACCGTACATGAACACTGAAGCTTTCTTT | CASSEGPYMNTEAFF
. | TRBJ1-5 | . | TRBV7-8 | TGTGCCAGCAGCGGAAACCGGGACACCAGAGGTAGCAATCAGCCCCAGCATTTT | CASSGNRDTRGSNQPQHF
. | TRBJ2-3 | . | TRBV6-6 | TGTGCCAGCAGGCGTAGCGGACCCACAGATACGCAGTATTTT | CASRRSGPTDTQYF
. | TRBJ1-1 | TRBD1 | TRBV7-9 | TGTGCCAGCAGCTTACCGGTCGGGGGACAGCCGAACACTGAAGCTTTCTTT | CASSLPVGGQPNTEAFF
. | TRBJ2-2 | TRBD2 | TRBV10-3 | TGTGCCATCAGTCGACAGCTCCCGCCCTATCGGACTAGCGGATACACCGGGGAGCTGTTTTTT | CAISRQLPPYRTSGYTGELFF
. | TRBJ2-7 | . | TRBV6-5 | TGTGCCAGCAGTTACTCGAGTGCTAGAACCGAGCAGTACTTC | CASSYSSARTEQYF
. | TRBJ2-7 | . | TRBV29-1 | TGCAGCGTTGAAGTCTCCTTCTACGAGCAGTACTTC | CSVEVSFYEQYF
. | TRBJ2-7 | TRBD2 | TRBV10-2 | TGCGCCAGCGTCGGCGGGAGAACGTACGAGCAGTACTTC | CASVGGRTYEQYF
. | TRBJ2-5 | . | TRBV11-2 | TGTGCCAGCAGCTTAGGGGCAGGGCTCCAAGAGACCCAGTACTTC | CASSLGAGLQETQYF
. | TRBJ1-4 | . | TRBV4-1 | TGCGCCAGCAGTCTAGACTCGGCAGGGAAACTGTTTTTT | CASSLDSAGKLFF
. | TRBJ2-7 | . | TRBV11-3 | TGTGCCAGCAGCTTAGATCTCGACAGACCTACTAAGCAGTACTTC | CASSLDLDRPTKQYF
few | TRBJ2-7 | . | TRBV27 | TGTGCCAGCAGTCGACAAACGAACTCCTACGAGCAGTACTTC | CASSRQTNSYEQYF
. | TRBJ2-1 | . | TRBV4-1 | TGCGCCAGCAGCCAAGGCGATCCCGGAGCGAACAATGAGCAGTTCTTC | CASSQGDPGANNEQFF
. | TRBJ2-3 | TRBD1 | TRBV13 | TGTGCCAGCAGCTCCAAGACAGGGATGGTCACAGATACGCAGTATTTT | CASSSKTGMVTDTQYF
once | TRBJ2-7 | TRBD2 | TRBV5-5 | TGTGCCAGCAGCTATAGGGTACTAGCGGGAGCAAGCGAGCAGTACTTC | CASSYRVLAGASEQYF
. | TRBJ2-5 | . | TRBV5-1 | TGCGCCAGCAGAGACCCGGTGGGAGGAGAGACCCAGTACTTC | CASRDPVGGETQYF
. | TRBJ1-5 | . | TRBV6-1 | TGTGCCAGCAGTGATTATGGCTCCCCCAGGTTTCAGCCCCAGCATTTT | CASSDYGSPRFQPQHF
. | TRBJ2-1 | . | TRBV30 | TGTGCCTGGAACCCTGGATTAGGCGGGCAGTACAATGAGCAGTTCTTC | CAWNPGLGGQYNEQFF
. | TRBJ1-1 | . | TRBV6-5 | TGTGCCAGCAGTTCGACAGCCCGGGACACTGAAGCTTTCTTT | CASSSTARDTEAFF
. | TRBJ2-5 | TRBD2 | TRBV10-3 | TGTGCCATCAGTGGCACTAGCGGGAGGCAAGAGACCCAGTACTTC | CAISGTSGRQETQYF